This entry lists 28 T cell receptor beta chains sequenced from one sample in a study of blood T cell repertoires in COVID-19. Measured with immunoSEQ multiplex PCR; TCRdb has only the in-frame clones, and not every one. The profile shows around 69,000 clones, 80% to 90% of them singletons. Source material: peripheral blood. The receptors were gathered from a woman in her sixties or seventies with acute or convalescent COVID-19.

Remarks on this clone: A much bigger clone sits one base away, suggesting this may be a read error. Additional DNA sequences in this sample encode the identical CDR3. The chain is built from TRBV19 and TRBJ2-7; 12 bases agree with TRBD2. V was pared by 4 bases and J by 5 bases, with 12 bases of the junction left unmatched. The germline CDR1 and CDR2 sequences are LNHDA and SQIVND (reference sequence). The CDR3 is 17 residues long. The CDR3 region has the DNA TGTGCCAGTAGTAGGCAAGACCCAGGACTAGCGGGAAACGAGCAGTACTTC. Amino acid sequence: CASSRQDPGLAGNEQYF.

This clone was picked up a small number of times. The CDR3 coding sequence is TGTGCCAGCAGCCCAGACAGGGGGGATCAGCCCCAGCATTTT. It codes for CASSPDRGDQPQHF. The chain is built from TRBV6-5 and TRBJ1-5; TRBD1 matches at 9 bases. CDR1 MNHEY and CDR2 SVGAGI come from the germline V gene. This CDR3 is built from 14 residues. Unmatched junction bases numbered 5, after V lost 6 bases and J lost 5 bases.

CDR3 coding DNA: TGTGCCAGCATACCGGGACAGGAGTACAATGAGCAGTTCTTC. Translating gives CASIPGQEYNEQFF. The chain employs TRBV7-2 and TRBJ2-1; 8 bases align to TRBD1. V shed 7 bases, J shed 4 bases, and the junction held 6 bases outside the gene matches. CDR3 size: 14 residues. Germline V gives CDR1 SGHTA, CDR2 FQGNSA. The whole variable domain, filled in from reference TRBV7-2 and TRBJ2-1, reads GAGVSQSPSNKVTEKGKDVELRCDPISGHTALYWYRQSLGQGLEFLIYFQGNSAPDKSGLPSDRFSAERTGGSVSTLTIQRTQQEDSAVYLCASIPGQEYNEQFFGPGTRLTVL.

The V and J genes are TRBV29-1 and TRBJ2-1, with 12 bases matching TRBD2. The CDR3 is made up of 11 amino acids. Unmatched junction bases numbered 5, after V lost 5 bases and J lost 15 bases. CDR1 is SQVTM and CDR2 is ANQGSEA in the germline V gene. The CDR3 coding sequence is TGCAGCGTTTCGACTAGCGGGAGCACGTTCTTC. Translating gives CSVSTSGSTFF.

The chain employs TRBV4-2 and TRBJ2-1; TRBD2 matches at 10 bases. The germline gives CDR1 LGHNA, CDR2 YNFKEQ. Trimming cost V 3 bases and J 5 bases; bases outside gene matches: 10. This CDR3 has 17 residues. CDR3 residues: CASSHVSRTSGDNEQFF. The CDR3 DNA follows: TGTGCCAGCAGCCACGTTTCGAGAACTAGCGGGGACAATGAGCAGTTCTTC.

This clone was observed once. The V call is TRBV28, the J call TRBJ1-5; D might be TRBD1 (6 bases). V gave up 6 bases and J gave up 6 bases, with 15 bases separating them. Germline CDR1 is MDHEN and CDR2 is SYDVKM. The length of the CDR3 is 14 residues. The CDR3 nucleotides are TGTGCCAGCAGATCCGGGACAACTTTTCAGCCCCAGCATTTT. Translating it yields CASRSGTTFQPQHF.

J is TRBJ1-5 and V is TRBV27; tentatively, D is TRBD1 (5 bases). The germline V gene has CDR1 MNHEY and CDR2 SMNVEV (reference sequence). Trimming took 6 bases from V and 6 from J, leaving 18 bases between them. The CDR3 sequence is 15 residues long. The CDR3 sequence: CASSSLEGRGQPQHF. CDR3 in DNA: TGTGCCAGCAGCTCCCTGGAGGGAAGGGGTCAGCCCCAGCATTTT.

About this clone: A junction boundary mismatches the germline segment, possibly from a read error. J is TRBJ2-2 and V is TRBV7-7; 14 bases are a match to TRBD2. The CDR3 covers 20 residues. CDR1 is SSHAT, CDR2 FNYEAQ, per germline (reference sequence). The CDR3 sequence: CASSLGLGLAGGPNTGELFF. Here the CDR3 DNA reads TGTGCTAGCAGCTTAGGGTTAGGACTAGCGGGAGGACCGAACACCGGGGAGCTGTTTTTT.

The chain has TRBV5-1 and TRBJ2-7; TRBD2 aligns across 10 bases. V trimming: 7 bases; J trimming: 1 base; junction bases outside the gene matches: 8. The CDR3 is 15 residues long. CDR1 is SGHRS and CDR2 is YFSETQ in the germline V gene. CDR3 loop: CASQLGTSASYEQYF. CDR3 in DNA: TGCGCCAGCCAGCTAGGGACTAGCGCATCCTACGAGCAGTACTTC.

This chain joins TRBV6-6 and TRBJ2-2; TRBD1 agrees at 11 bases. Germline assignment: CDR1 MNHNY and CDR2 SVGAGI (reference sequence). The CDR3 runs to 16 residues. Trimming removed 5 bases from V and 6 bases from J; junction bases left unmatched: 8. CDR3 sequence reads: CASSPSGTGGAGELFF. The DNA for the CDR3 is TGTGCCAGCAGTCCCTCCGGGACAGGGGGTGCCGGGGAGCTGTTTTTT.

The chain uses TRBV7-9 and TRBJ2-1; possible D gene TRBD1, 7 bases. Per germline, CDR1 SEHNR and CDR2 FQNEAQ (reference sequence). The CDR3 spans 16 residues. V was shortened by 1 base and J by 6 bases, with 16 bases between the two germline ends. CDR3 coding DNA: TGTGCCAGCAGCTTAGTTGGCGGCCAGGGGGGCAATGAGCAGTTCTTC. Translated, it gives CASSLVGGQGGNEQFF.

The genes are TRBV4-1 and TRBJ1-1, with D possibly being TRBD1 (6 bases). Deletions cut 0 bases from V and 2 bases from J, with 13 bases between. Germline assignment: CDR1 MGHRA and CDR2 YSYEKL. CDR3 length: 16 amino acids. The CDR3 DNA reads as TGCGCCAGCAGCCAAGATGTCACAGGGCTCAACACTGAAGCTTTCTTT. This gives the protein CASSQDVTGLNTEAFF.

V is TRBV30 and J is TRBJ2-7; D may be TRBD2 (6 bases). This CDR3 has 16 residues. V was pared by 0 bases and J by 6 bases, with 21 bases between. CDR1 is GTSNPN, CDR2 SVGIG, per germline (reference sequence). The CDR3 DNA reads as TGTGCCTGGAGTGTACCGATGGGGGGTGTGGTGGGCGAGCAGTACTTC. Amino acid sequence: CAWSVPMGGVVGEQYF.

This clone was observed once. The rearrangement joins TRBV13 to TRBJ2-1; D is unclear. V dropped 3 bases and J dropped 5 bases, with 8 bases sitting between them. The V gene's germline CDR1 is PRHDT and CDR2 FYEKMQ (reference sequence). This CDR3 contains 13 residues. CDR3: CASSFGQNNEQFF. CDR3 nucleotides: TGTGCCAGCAGCTTTGGGCAGAACAATGAGCAGTTCTTC.

This sequence joins TRBV6-5 and TRBJ2-4, with TRBD1 matching 7 bases. Germline values: CDR1 MNHEY, CDR2 SVGAGI. The ends lost 5 bases at V and 2 bases at J; junction bases unmatched: 3. This CDR3 region has 14 residues. The CDR3 loop is CASSQQGTKNIQYF. DNA of the CDR3: TGTGCCAGCAGTCAACAGGGGACCAAAAACATTCAGTACTTC.

This chain uses TRBV5-1 with TRBJ2-7; 7 nucleotides match TRBD2. The CDR3 spans 14 residues. Germline-derived CDR1 and CDR2 are SGHRS and YFSETQ. The J segment lost 4 bases and the V segment lost 5 bases, leaving 9 bases of the junction unmatched. The CDR3 region is CASRSGTGRYEQYF. The DNA for the CDR3 is TGCGCCAGCAGGAGCGGGACGGGCAGGTACGAGCAGTACTTC.

The V gene is TRBV6-6, the J gene TRBJ1-6, with 9 bases fitting TRBD1. The CDR3 extends over 11 amino acids. CDR1 and CDR2 (germline): MNHNY, SVGAGI (reference sequence). Losses at the gene ends were 6 bases for V and 17 bases for J; bases not matched to a gene: 5. The CDR3 nucleotides are TGTGCCAGCAGACTGGACAGGGGTTTCCACTTT. Translating gives CASRLDRGFHF.

This clone has just a few counts. CDR3: CASSTGLASYNEQFF. Here the CDR3 DNA reads TGTGCCAGCAGCACCGGACTAGCGAGCTACAATGAGCAGTTCTTC. V and J are TRBV7-3 and TRBJ2-1, with 9 bases aligning to TRBD2. J was trimmed by 3 bases and V by 5 bases; bases with no gene match: 5. The germline gives CDR1 SGHTA, CDR2 FQGTGA. CDR3 size: 15 residues.

This chain connects TRBV14 to TRBJ1-2; 7 positions match TRBD1. CDR1 SGHDN and CDR2 FVKESK come from the germline V gene. CDR3 length: 19 amino acids. J was trimmed by 0 bases and V by 2 bases; bases with no gene match: 15. The DNA of the CDR3 is TGTGCCAGCAGCCAACTTATTCCCCACCGGGACAGACCTAACTATGGCTACACCTTC. Encoded protein: CASSQLIPHRDRPNYGYTF.

V and J are TRBV15 and TRBJ2-3; D uncertain. Between the trimmed V and J ends, which lost 4 bases and 8 bases, there was a span of 10 bases. This CDR3 has 12 residues. Germline lookup yields CDR1 LNHNV and CDR2 YYDKDF (reference sequence). CDR3 coding DNA: TGTGCCACCAGCATGGGCCCAAGTACGCAGTATTTT. Protein sequence: CATSMGPSTQYF. Using reference TRBV15 and TRBJ2-3 for the parts outside the CDR3, the full variable domain is DAMVIQNPRYQVTQFGKPVTLSCSQTLNHNVMYWYQQKSSQAPKLLFHYYDKDFNNEADTPDNFQSRRPNTSFCFLDIRSPGLGDTAMYLCATSMGPSTQYFGPGTRLTVL.

J is TRBJ2-7 and V is TRBV27, with TRBD1 as a possible D gene (6 bases). V was trimmed by 3 bases and J by 2 bases, leaving 11 bases between them. The CDR3 has 14 amino acids. Per the germline V gene, CDR1 is MNHEY and CDR2 is SMNVEV (reference sequence). The CDR3 DNA reads as TGTGCCAGCAGTTTGGCAGGGGCCCCCTACGAGCAGTACTTC. Its translation is CASSLAGAPYEQYF.

The gene calls are TRBV3-1 (or the pseudogene TRBV3-2) and TRBJ2-7, with 8 bases identical to TRBD1. This CDR3 region has 19 residues. V was clipped by 0 bases and J by 7 bases; unmatched bases: 20. Per the germline V gene, CDR1 is LGHDT and CDR2 is YNNKEL (reference sequence). This CDR3 reads CASSQETRPRGPRDREQYF. In DNA, the CDR3 is TGTGCCAGCAGCCAAGAAACGAGACCCAGGGGGCCGCGAGATAGGGAGCAGTACTTC.

The rearrangement links TRBV28 to TRBJ2-7, with TRBD2 identical over 8 bases. V lost 8 bases, J lost 0 bases, and 6 bases stayed unmatched. The CDR3 sequence is 14 residues long. Germline V gene lookup returns CDR1 MDHEN and CDR2 SYDVKM. CDR3 sequence: CASVSGGVSYEQYF. As DNA, the CDR3 is TGTGCCAGCGTTTCGGGAGGGGTCTCCTACGAGCAGTACTTC. Looking up the rest from reference TRBV28 and TRBJ2-7 gives the full variable domain: DVKVTQSSRYLVKRTGEKVFLECVQDMDHENMFWYRQDPGLGLRLIYFSYDVKMKEKGDIPEGYSVSREKKERFSLILESASTNQTSMYLCASVSGGVSYEQYFGPGTRLTVT.

The J gene is TRBJ2-7, the V gene TRBV9, with D maybe TRBD1 (6 bases). This CDR3 has 15 amino acids. Germline CDR1 SGDLS, CDR2 YYNGEE. V was clipped by 0 bases and J by 0 bases, with 10 bases between them. Written as DNA, the CDR3 is TGTGCCAGCAGCGTAGGGGACATACCCTCCTACGAGCAGTACTTC. Translating it yields CASSVGDIPSYEQYF.

This chain joins TRBV1 and TRBJ2-7; the D call TRBD1 from the table was never checked on the DNA. TRBV1 is noted as a pseudogene. The CDR3 has 14 amino acids. CDR3 in amino acids: CTSSSGTGTYEQYF. The CDR3 DNA is TGCACCAGCAGCTCCGGGACAGGGACCTACGAGCAGTACTTC.

The J gene is TRBJ1-1, the V gene TRBV5-5; D not certain. The CDR3 has 16 residues. The ends were cut back, 4 bases at V and 3 bases at J, with 19 bases in the middle. Germline V gene data show CDR1 as SGHKS and CDR2 as YYEKEE (reference sequence). CDR3 sequence: CASSPIVGARDTEAFF. The CDR3 bases are TGTGCCAGCAGCCCCATAGTCGGAGCCCGGGACACTGAAGCTTTCTTT.

The chain links TRBV5-1 to TRBJ2-7; TRBD2 matches 10 bases. CDR3 length equals 16 residues. CDR1 and CDR2 from the germline V gene are SGHRS and YFSETQ. V lost 3 bases, J lost 7 bases, and 13 bases stayed unmatched. The CDR3 spells CASSSRAGGPSREQYF. CDR3 coding DNA: TGCGCCAGCAGCTCCAGAGCGGGAGGGCCATCTCGGGAGCAGTACTTC.

V gene TRBV5-4 combines with J gene TRBJ1-4; no firm D call. The CDR3 covers 14 residues. Trimming left V 0 bases short and J 4 bases short, with 7 bases between. Germline CDR1 is SGHNT and CDR2 is YYREEE (reference sequence). The CDR3 region is CASSLAGGNEKLFF. The CDR3 nucleotides read TGTGCCAGCAGCTTGGCAGGAGGTAATGAAAAACTGTTTTTT. Combining the CDR3 with reference TRBV5-4 and TRBJ1-4 gives the whole variable domain ETGVTQSPTHLIKTRGQQVTLRCSSQSGHNTVSWYQQALGQGPQFIFQYYREEENGRGNFPPRFSGLQFPNYSSELNVNALELDDSALYLCASSLAGGNEKLFFGSGTQLSVL.